Below are 5 T cell receptor beta chains sequenced from a single sample in a study of T cell responses to AZD1222 COVID-19 vaccine. Assay used: immunoSEQ multiplex PCR; TCRdb lists only in-frame clones, some missing. The table records approximately 190,000 clones, 93% of them present only once. The sequenced sample was peripheral blood, obtained 28 days after the second AZD1222 dose. The origin of the receptors is an adult who received the AZD1222 COVID-19 vaccine.

V gene TRBV10-2 combines with J gene TRBJ1-5, with TRBD1 identical over 8 bases. Germline trimming cut 4 bases from V and 0 bases from J; bases unmatched to any gene: 8. The V gene's germline CDR1 is WSHSY and CDR2 SAAADI. The CDR3 spans 17 residues. The CDR3 sequence is CASSAQGAPYSNQPQHF. CDR3 in DNA: TGCGCCAGCAGTGCTCAGGGGGCCCCTTATAGCAATCAGCCCCAGCATTTT.

V and J are TRBV25-1 and TRBJ1-3, with D maybe TRBD1 (5 bases). The germline V and J ends were trimmed by 2 bases and 0 bases, with 11 bases remaining between them. The CDR3 length is 16 residues. Germline assignment: CDR1 MGHDK and CDR2 SYGVNS. The CDR3 DNA reads TGTGCCAGCAGTGAACCACAGGACTACTCTGGAAACACCATATATTTT. Translating it yields CASSEPQDYSGNTIYF.

This chain connects TRBV4-3 to TRBJ1-6, with D possibly TRBD1 on 5 matching bases. The CDR3 runs to 15 residues. Trimming cost V 1 base and J 10 bases, with 14 bases left between them. Germline CDR1 reads LGHNA; CDR2 reads YSLEER. This CDR3 reads CASSQGGAPRSPLHF. CDR3 coding DNA: TGCGCCAGCAGCCAAGGAGGGGCTCCCAGGTCACCCCTCCACTTT.

This chain links TRBV25-1 with TRBJ1-2; TRBD1 is a possible D gene (6 bases). CDR3 length: 15 residues. Germline V gene lookup returns CDR1 MGHDK and CDR2 SYGVNS. V was clipped by 2 bases and J by 4 bases, with 14 bases between them. DNA for the CDR3: TGTGCCAGCAGTGAAAAAGTCGGGACACTCTATGGCTACACCTTC. The encoded protein is CASSEKVGTLYGYTF.

The chain links TRBV28 to TRBJ1-1; no definite D call. The germline V and J ends were trimmed by 1 base and 1 base, with 16 bases remaining between them. The germline CDR1 and CDR2 sequences are MDHEN and SYDVKM. The length of the CDR3 is 17 residues. CDR3 residues: CASSLLGTATRNTEAFF. The CDR3 bases are TGTGCCAGCAGTTTATTAGGTACGGCGACGCGGAACACTGAAGCTTTCTTT. Together with reference TRBV28 and TRBJ1-1, the CDR3 gives the full variable domain: DVKVTQSSRYLVKRTGEKVFLECVQDMDHENMFWYRQDPGLGLRLIYFSYDVKMKEKGDIPEGYSVSREKKERFSLILESASTNQTSMYLCASSLLGTATRNTEAFFGQGTRLTVV.